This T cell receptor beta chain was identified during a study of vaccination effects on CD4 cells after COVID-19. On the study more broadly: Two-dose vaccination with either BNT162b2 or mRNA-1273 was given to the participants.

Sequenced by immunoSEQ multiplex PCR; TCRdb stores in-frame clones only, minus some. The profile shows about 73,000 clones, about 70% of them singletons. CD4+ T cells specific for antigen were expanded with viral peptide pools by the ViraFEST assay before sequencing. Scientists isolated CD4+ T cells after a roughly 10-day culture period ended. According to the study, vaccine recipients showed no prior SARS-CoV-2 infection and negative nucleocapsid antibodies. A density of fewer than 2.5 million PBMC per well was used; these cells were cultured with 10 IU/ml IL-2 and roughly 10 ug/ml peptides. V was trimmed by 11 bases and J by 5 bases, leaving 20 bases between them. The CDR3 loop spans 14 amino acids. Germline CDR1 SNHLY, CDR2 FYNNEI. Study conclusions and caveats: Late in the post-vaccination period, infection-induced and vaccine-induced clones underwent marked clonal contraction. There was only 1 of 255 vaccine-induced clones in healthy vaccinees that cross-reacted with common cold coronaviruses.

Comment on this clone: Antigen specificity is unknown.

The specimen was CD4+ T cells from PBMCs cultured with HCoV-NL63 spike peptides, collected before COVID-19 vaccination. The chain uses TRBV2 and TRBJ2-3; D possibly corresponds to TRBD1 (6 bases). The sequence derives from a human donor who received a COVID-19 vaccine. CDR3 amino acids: CAGGLTGLGDTQYF. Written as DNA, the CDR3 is TGTGCCGGGGGTTTGACAGGTTTAGGAGATACGCAGTATTTT.